The following is a TCR beta chain sequence with its context. Germline V gene sequence: CDR1 SEHNR, CDR2 FQNEAQ (reference sequence). The CDR3 consists of 15 residues. V shed 0 bases and J shed 6 bases, with 12 bases lying between them. The entry originates in a study of blood T cell repertoires in COVID-19. On the study more broadly: Samples taken during acute and convalescent COVID-19 were collected in the United States, Italy and Spain.

How the authors handled the data: Reference gene primer amplification gave nucleated cell count estimates. TCRdb's copy holds only in-frame clones and misses some; the assay was immunoSEQ multiplex PCR. The V and J calls and clone size were taken over from that table, and D and trimming were inferred from the DNA. The sample lists fewer than 110,000 clones, 75% to 95% seen once, with roughly 1.2% in the top ten. The receptor was derived from a woman aged 30 to 39 with acute or convalescent COVID-19. Material for sequencing was peripheral blood. The V call is TRBV7-9, the J call TRBJ2-1; D is undetermined. CDR3 protein: CASSLAPAAANEQFF. Written as DNA, the CDR3 is TGTGCCAGCAGCTTAGCGCCCGCCGCGGCCAATGAGCAGTTCTTC.